These 24 T cell receptor beta chains share one sample of origin, sequenced in a study of blood T cell repertoires in COVID-19. This table comes from immunoSEQ multiplex PCR, and its TCRdb copy is limited to in-frame clones, with some not included. The table records 100,000 or so clones, 91% of them present only once. The sample taken for sequencing was peripheral blood. The receptors stem from a man aged 18 to 29 with acute or convalescent COVID-19.

The chain employs TRBV2 and TRBJ1-2; 8 bases are shared with TRBD1. V lost 6 bases and J lost 8; bases outside the gene matches: 8. CDR3 length: 13 amino acids. Germline assignment: CDR1 SNHLY and CDR2 FYNNEI. DNA of the CDR3: TGTGCCAGCAGCGCACAAGACAGGGGCGGCTACACCTTC. It encodes CASSAQDRGGYTF.

The chain's CDR3 is CASSLVLGGAFYEQYF. The CDR3 region has the DNA TGCGCCAGCAGCTTGGTCCTTGGGGGCGCCTTTTACGAGCAGTACTTC. The chain joins TRBV5-1 to TRBJ2-7; D perhaps matches TRBD1 (6 bases). The CDR3 contains 16 residues. Germline V gene lookup returns CDR1 SGHRS and CDR2 YFSETQ. V lost 0 bases, J lost 4 bases, and 17 bases lay in between.

This chain uses TRBV2 with TRBJ1-1; D gene uncertain. The ends were cut back, 2 bases at V and 1 base at J, with 8 bases in the middle. The V gene's germline CDR1 is SNHLY and CDR2 FYNNEI. This CDR3 region has 14 residues. The CDR3 coding sequence is TGTGCCAGCAGTGAAATTCTCGGGAACACTGAAGCTTTCTTT. Its translation: CASSEILGNTEAFF.

The chain couples TRBV14 to TRBJ2-7; 8 nucleotides line up with TRBD1. Germline V gives CDR1 SGHDN, CDR2 FVKESK. Losses at the gene ends were 3 bases for V and 0 bases for J; bases not matched to a gene: 10. This CDR3 contains 17 residues. In DNA form, the CDR3 reads TGTGCCAGCAGCCACAGGGGGCCCACCATCTCCTCCTACGAGCAGTACTTC. Protein sequence: CASSHRGPTISSYEQYF.

The gene calls are TRBV9 and TRBJ1-1, with a tentative D call TRBD1 (6 bases). CDR3 length: 15 residues. Per germline, CDR1 SGDLS and CDR2 YYNGEE. Deletions cut 2 bases from V and 4 bases from J, with 15 bases between. The CDR3 protein is CASSVDFRTVTEAFF. CDR3 coding DNA: TGTGCCAGCAGCGTGGACTTCCGGACAGTCACTGAAGCTTTCTTT. Full variable domain (remainder filled in from reference TRBV9 and TRBJ1-1): DSGVTQTPKHLITATGQRVTLRCSPRSGDLSVYWYQQSLDQGLQFLIQYYNGEERAKGNILERFSAQQFPDLHSELNLSSLELGDSALYFCASSVDFRTVTEAFFGQGTRLTVV.

The sample holds one count of this clone. This chain connects TRBV27 to TRBJ1-2; D remains ambiguous. The V end was cut by 3 bases, the J end by 6 bases, with 14 bases between. The V gene's germline CDR1 is MNHEY and CDR2 SMNVEV (reference sequence). This CDR3 contains 14 residues. For the CDR3, the DNA is TGTGCCAGCAGTTTCGATATGGGAGGGAATGGCTACACCTTC. Translation gives CASSFDMGGNGYTF.

V is TRBV6-5 and J is TRBJ2-7; 11 bases agree with TRBD2. CDR1 MNHEY and CDR2 SVGAGI come from the germline V gene. J gave up 0 bases and V 8 bases, and 6 bases lay outside the gene matches. The length of the CDR3 is 15 residues. The CDR3 DNA is TGTGCCAGCCTGACTAGCGGGACTCTCTCCTACGAGCAGTACTTC. It encodes CASLTSGTLSYEQYF.

The V and J genes are TRBV18 and TRBJ2-7; 7 bases map to TRBD1. Germline loops: CDR1 KGHSH, CDR2 LQKENI. V trimming: 4 bases; J trimming: 4 bases; junction bases outside the gene matches: 10. The CDR3 is 15 residues long. The CDR3 here is CASSLLGGQSYEQYF. In nucleotides, the CDR3 is TGTGCCAGCTCACTCTTAGGGGGACAGAGTTACGAGCAGTACTTC. Filled out from reference TRBV18 and TRBJ2-7, the complete variable domain reads NAGVMQNPRHLVRRRGQEARLRCSPMKGHSHVYWYRQLPEEGLKFMVYLQKENIIDESGMPKERFSAEFPKEGPSILRIQQVVRGDSAAYFCASSLLGGQSYEQYFGPGTRLTVT.

The chain links TRBV25-1 to TRBJ1-1, with TRBD1 as a possible D gene (6 bases). The germline V gene has CDR1 MGHDK and CDR2 SYGVNS. Trimming shortened V by 6 bases and J by 1 base, and 21 bases separated the two germline ends. The CDR3 length is 17 residues. This chain's CDR3 is CASSDEWRMGANTEAFF. The CDR3 nucleotides read TGTGCCAGCAGCGACGAGTGGAGGATGGGGGCGAACACTGAAGCTTTCTTT.

This chain joins TRBV19 and TRBJ1-1, with TRBD1 matching over 7 bases. In germline, CDR1 is LNHDA, CDR2 SQIVND (reference sequence). This CDR3 is built from 18 residues. The V and J ends lost 1 base and 3 bases, in that order; junction bases with no gene match: 14. The CDR3 here is CASSIVEGGVGVDTEAFF. The CDR3, as DNA: TGTGCCAGTAGTATAGTAGAAGGGGGCGTTGGAGTGGACACTGAAGCTTTCTTT.

The genes are TRBV27 and TRBJ1-5, with D perhaps TRBD1 (5 bases). Deletions cut 5 bases from V and 9 bases from J, with 23 bases between. Germline loops: CDR1 MNHEY, CDR2 SMNVEV (reference sequence). There are 16 residues in the CDR3. The CDR3 nucleotides read TGTGCCAGCAGTCAGTCCGCAGGGTTTTTTTCCAGGCCCCAGCATTTT. Protein sequence: CASSQSAGFFSRPQHF.

The chain is built from TRBV2 and TRBJ1-4; tentative D call: TRBD1 (5 bases). Looked up from germline, CDR1 is SNHLY and CDR2 is FYNNEI. Trimming left V 6 bases short and J 2 bases short, with 16 bases between. This CDR3 is 16 amino acids long. As DNA, the CDR3 is TGTGCCAGCAGCCCCGGAGGGGTTTGGACTAATGAAAAACTGTTTTTT. As protein: CASSPGGVWTNEKLFF.

The chain combines TRBV6-6 with TRBJ2-3; TRBD1 matches at 8 bases. Germline CDR1 reads MNHNY; CDR2 reads SVGAGI (reference sequence). The CDR3 runs 13 residues. The ends lost 6 bases at V and 5 bases at J; junction bases unmatched: 4. The CDR3 region is CASRDRVEDTQYF. The CDR3 coding sequence is TGTGCCAGCAGGGACAGGGTAGAAGATACGCAGTATTTT.

This rearrangement joins TRBV27 to TRBJ1-2; TRBD1 matches 8 bases. Germline values: CDR1 MNHEY, CDR2 SMNVEV (reference sequence). Trimming removed 5 bases from V and 10 bases from J; junction bases left unmatched: 15. The CDR3 loop spans 15 amino acids. CDR3 protein: CASSQFQAGQATYTF. The CDR3, as DNA: TGTGCCAGCAGTCAATTTCAGGCGGGACAGGCGACCTACACCTTC.

The J gene is TRBJ2-7, the V gene TRBV5-1, with 7 bases fitting TRBD1. V lost 4 bases to trimming and J lost 2 bases; unmatched junction nucleotides: 3. Germline V gene data show CDR1 as SGHRS and CDR2 as YFSETQ. The CDR3 spans 13 residues. CDR3 bases: TGCGCCAGCAGCCGGGACAGCCCCTACGAGCAGTACTTC. Translated: CASSRDSPYEQYF. The full variable domain, completed using reference TRBV5-1 and TRBJ2-7, is KAGVTQTPRYLIKTRGQQVTLSCSPISGHRSVSWYQQTPGQGLQFLFEYFSETQRNKGNFPGRFSGRQFSNSRSEMNVSTLELGDSALYLCASSRDSPYEQYFGPGTRLTVT.

The rearrangement joins TRBV5-1 to TRBJ1-5; D ambiguous. This CDR3 has 8 residues. Germline lookup yields CDR1 SGHRS and CDR2 YFSETQ. V was clipped by 4 bases and J by 13 bases, with 3 bases between them. CDR3 region: CASSLQHF. The CDR3 DNA is TGCGCCAGCAGCCTTCAGCATTTT. The entire variable domain, with the rest obtained from reference TRBV5-1 and TRBJ1-5, is as follows: KAGVTQTPRYLIKTRGQQVTLSCSPISGHRSVSWYQQTPGQGLQFLFEYFSETQRNKGNFPGRFSGRQFSNSRSEMNVSTLELGDSALYLCASSLQHFGDGTRLSIL.

The chain carries TRBV5-6 and TRBJ1-2; D might be TRBD1 (6 bases). The V gene lost 0 bases and the J gene lost 4 bases, with 13 bases spanning the gap. This CDR3 has 15 residues. Germline CDR1 and CDR2: SGHDT and YYEEEE. DNA for the CDR3: TGTGCCAGCAGCTTGGGGGGGGGCCCAAGCTATGGCTACACCTTC. It yields the protein CASSLGGGPSYGYTF.

The chain couples TRBV3-1 (or the pseudogene TRBV3-2) to TRBJ2-1, with 12 bases lining up with TRBD2. The CDR3 consists of 20 residues. The junction had 15 bases not matched to a gene; V was cut back by 5 bases and J by 1 base. CDR1 is LGHDT, CDR2 YNNKEL, per germline (reference sequence). The CDR3 bases are TGTGCCAGCAGCGAACCGTTGACTAGCGGGAGAGGGAGGTCCTACAATGAGCAGTTCTTC. This sequence encodes CASSEPLTSGRGRSYNEQFF.

The chain combines TRBV19 with TRBJ1-1; weak D call: TRBD1 (5 bases). The length of the CDR3 is 14 residues. The germline V gene has CDR1 LNHDA and CDR2 SQIVND (reference sequence). V lost 4 bases, J lost 4 bases, and 13 bases lay in between. The CDR3 bases are TGTGCCAGTAGTAAAACCCAGGGATTCACTGAAGCTTTCTTT. Encoded protein: CASSKTQGFTEAFF.

Worth noting for this clone: Distinct nucleotide sequences in the sample also encode this CDR3. CDR3 bases: TGTGCCAGTAGTATAGGGCGGGACAGCTTGACTAATGAAAAACTGTTTTTT. Protein sequence: CASSIGRDSLTNEKLFF. The J gene is TRBJ1-4, the V gene TRBV19, with 7 bases fitting TRBD1. The CDR3 runs 17 residues. Losses at the gene ends were 1 base for V and 2 bases for J; bases not matched to a gene: 7. Germline-derived CDR1 and CDR2 are LNHDA and SQIVND (reference sequence). The whole variable domain, filled in from reference TRBV19 and TRBJ1-4, reads DGGITQSPKYLFRKEGQNVTLSCEQNLNHDAMYWYRQDPGQGLRLIYYSQIVNDFQKGDIAEGYSVSREKKESFPLTVTSAQKNPTAFYLCASSIGRDSLTNEKLFFGSGTQLSVL.

The genes are TRBV27 and TRBJ1-1; 11 nucleotides match TRBD1. This CDR3 region has 18 residues. Germline CDR1 is MNHEY and CDR2 is SMNVEV (reference sequence). Trimming cost V 0 bases and J 1 base; bases outside gene matches: 7. The CDR3 spells CASSLSDRGRVRNTEAFF. The DNA for the CDR3 is TGTGCCAGCAGTTTATCGGACAGGGGGCGCGTTCGGAACACTGAAGCTTTCTTT.

This clone was counted only a few times. V usage is TRBV11-2 and J usage is TRBJ2-2; 10 positions match TRBD1. The CDR3 spans 19 residues. Germline assignment: CDR1 SGHAT and CDR2 FQNNGV. The J segment lost 2 bases and the V segment lost 10 bases, leaving 19 bases of the junction unmatched. CDR3 region: CAIRPARRRDRGNTGELFF. CDR3 nucleotide sequence: TGTGCCATCAGACCCGCACGTCGACGGGACAGGGGTAACACCGGGGAGCTGTTTTTT.

The chain employs TRBV7-8 and TRBJ1-2; D may be TRBD1 (6 bases). The V and J ends lost 1 base and 4 bases respectively, with 19 bases between them. This CDR3 region has 17 residues. CDR1 and CDR2 (germline): SGHVS, FQNEAQ. The CDR3 coding sequence is TGTGCCAGCAGCTTAGAGGGGGGCGGGGGCGGATTCTATGGCTACACCTTC. It translates to CASSLEGGGGGFYGYTF.

The CDR3 nucleotides are TGTGCCAGCAGCCCATGGGGGGGTCCCAGAATTTCCTACGAGCAGTACTTC. Translated, it gives CASSPWGGPRISYEQYF. This chain uses TRBV7-9 with TRBJ2-7, with 7 nucleotides matching TRBD2. CDR1 is SEHNR and CDR2 is FQNEAQ in the germline V gene (reference sequence). The CDR3 runs to 17 residues. Trimming removed 5 bases from V and 1 base from J; junction bases left unmatched: 14. Full variable domain (outside the CDR3, taken from reference TRBV7-9 and TRBJ2-7): DTGVSQNPRHKITKRGQNVTFRCDPISEHNRLYWYRQTLGQGPEFLTYFQNEAQLEKSRLLSDRFSAERPKGSFSTLEIQRTEQGDSAMYLCASSPWGGPRISYEQYFGPGTRLTVT.